Listed below are T cell receptor beta chains from one sample, sequenced in a study of response to subunit inactivated influenza vaccine. Via MiXCR, TCRdb re-called the RT-PCR reads, giving one row per CDR3 protein. In the table there are 500,000 to 600,000 distinct CDR3 sequences, less than 15% of which are singletons. The sample in question was PBMCs from blood, obtained 12 days after vaccination. All receptors derive from a man aged 50-60 years who received an inactivated influenza vaccine. Each CDR3 is given with its conserved first and last residue. D genes are given only for firm matches. The size entry is marked missing in some rows and otherwise reads once, few, many or a size class.

>TRBV4-1|TRBJ2-1|-|-
TGCGCCAGCAGCCAAGGAGCGGCCCCCTACAATGAGCAGTTCTTC
CASSQGAAPYNEQFF
>TRBV29-1|TRBJ1-1|-|-
TGCAGCGTGAAAAAGGGGGGGGCAGGCACTGAAGCTTTCTTT
CSVKKGGAGTEAFF
>TRBV9|TRBJ2-7|-|-
TGTGCCAGCAGCCCGAGGGACGGCAACTACGAGCAGTACTTC
CASSPRDGNYEQYF
>TRBV10-3|TRBJ1-1|TRBD1|few
TGTGCCATCAGCAGACAGGGGGAGGCAGACACTGAAGCTTTCTTT
CAISRQGEADTEAFF
>TRBV7-2|TRBJ2-2|TRBD2|-
TGTGCCAGCAGCTTAGCGGGGCTAGCGGGGGGGCTGAACACCGGGGAGCTGTTTTTT
CASSLAGLAGGLNTGELFF
>TRBV27|TRBJ2-5|-|few
TGTGCCAGCAGTTACCTGGGGCGGGAAGGAGAGACCCAGTACTTC
CASSYLGREGETQYF
>TRBV7-8|TRBJ1-6|-|-
TGTGCCAGCAGCCTACCGGGAAGATACTCACCCCTCCACTTT
CASSLPGRYSPLHF
>TRBV6-1|TRBJ2-3|-|few
TGTGCCAGCACCTACGGGGGAGCCACAGATACGCAGTATTTT
CASTYGGATDTQYF
>TRBV18|TRBJ2-3|-|-
TGTGCCAGCTCACCACTGACAGGAGCTAGCACAGATACGCAGTATTTT
CASSPLTGASTDTQYF
>TRBV11-2|TRBJ1-1|-|-
TGTGCCAGCGGAGCAAACATGAACACTGAAGCTTTCTTT
CASGANMNTEAFF
>TRBV5-1|TRBJ2-4|TRBD1|few
TGCGCCAGCAGCCCCCGGGACAGTCTAGCCAAAAACATTCAGTACTTC
CASSPRDSLAKNIQYF
>TRBV19|TRBJ2-6|-|-
TGTGCCAGTAGTAAAAACTCTGGGGCCAACGTCCTGACTTTC
CASSKNSGANVLTF
>TRBV29-1|TRBJ1-5|-|-
TGCAGCGTTGCGCAGGATTATAGCAATCAGCCCCAGCATTTT
CSVAQDYSNQPQHF
>TRBV4-2|TRBJ2-3|-|few
TGTGCCAGCAGCCCTGGGGCCGGGACAACTAGCACAGATACGCAGTATTTT
CASSPGAGTTSTDTQYF
>TRBV5-1|TRBJ1-2|-|few
TGCGCCAGCTGGACCGGCTACACCTTC
CASWTGYTF
>TRBV5-4|TRBJ2-7|TRBD2|-
TGTGCCAGCAGCCTGAGCGGGGGCCTTGCCTACGAGCAGTACTTC
CASSLSGGLAYEQYF
>TRBV12-3/TRBV12-4|TRBJ2-4|-|few
TGTGCCAGCAGTTTGGGGGGTTTAAACATTCAGTACTTC
CASSLGGLNIQYF
>TRBV11-2|TRBJ2-1|-|-
TGTGCCAGCAGCTTAGATTTTGCAGGGGGGTATGAGCAGTTCTTC
CASSLDFAGGYEQFF
>TRBV15|TRBJ2-3|-|many
TGTGCCACCAGCAGAATAGGACTCACAGATACGCAGTATTTT
CATSRIGLTDTQYF
>TRBV6-5|TRBJ1-1|-|few
TGTGCCAGCAGTTCGACACTTCTCGGTTCGGCTTTCTTT
CASSSTLLGSAFF
>TRBV20-1|TRBJ2-7|TRBD1|-
TGCAGTGCCAACGTGGGACAGGGGGTGTCCTCCTTCTACGAGCAGTACTTC
CSANVGQGVSSFYEQYF
>TRBV7-9|TRBJ1-1|-|few
TGTGCCAGCAGCTTAGCTGAGGGGACTGAAGCTTTCTTT
CASSLAEGTEAFF
>TRBV11-1|TRBJ2-6|-|few
TGTGCCAGCAGCTTAGTCCCGGGACAACTCTCTGGGGCCAACGTCCTGACTTTC
CASSLVPGQLSGANVLTF
>TRBV9|TRBJ2-1|-|few
TGTGCCAGCAGCGTAGGAGGAGGCATCTACAATGAGCAGTTCTTC
CASSVGGGIYNEQFF
>TRBV29-1|TRBJ2-7|-|few
TGCAGCGTTGCGACGTCGGGGTACGAGCAGTACTTC
CSVATSGYEQYF
>TRBV5-1|TRBJ2-7|-|few
TGCGCCAGCAGCTCGGGACAACAATCGGACGAGCAGTACTTC
CASSSGQQSDEQYF
>TRBV4-2|TRBJ2-2|-|-
TGTGCCAGCATCGCGGACAGCGGGGAGCTGTTTTTT
CASIADSGELFF
>TRBV25-1|TRBJ2-5|-|-
TGTGCCAGCAGTGATCTTTTTTTTCGGGACCAAGAGACCCAGTACTTC
CASSDLFFRDQETQYF
>TRBV12-3/TRBV12-4|TRBJ2-3|-|many
TGTGCCAGCAGGCCGGGGCCGACAGATACGCAGTATTTT
CASRPGPTDTQYF
>TRBV6-1|TRBJ1-5|-|few
TGTGCCAGCAGTGAAGCGGCCATAGATCAGCCCCAGCATTTT
CASSEAAIDQPQHF
>TRBV6-1|TRBJ2-3|TRBD1|few
TGTGCCAGCAGGAACAGGGGGACAGGGGGGACGGATACGCAGTATTTT
CASRNRGTGGTDTQYF
>TRBV6-5|TRBJ2-7|-|many
TGTGCCAGCAGTTACCTGGGCGGGACCTACGAGCAGTACTTC
CASSYLGGTYEQYF
>TRBV7-2|TRBJ2-7|TRBD1|few
TGTGCCAGCAGCCTGGGACAGTCTAGGGACTTC
CASSLGQSRDF
>TRBV7-9|TRBJ1-2|-|-
TGTGCCAGCAGTTATACACAGGCAACTAACTATGGCTACACCTTC
CASSYTQATNYGYTF
>TRBV6-2/TRBV6-3|TRBJ2-2|TRBD2|few
TGTGCCAGCAGTTTCATAGCGGGCAACGCGAACACCGGGGAGCTGTTTTTT
CASSFIAGNANTGELFF
>TRBV29-1|TRBJ2-7|-|few
TGCAGCGTTGAAGAGTTCTACGAGCAGTACTTC
CSVEEFYEQYF
>TRBV5-1|TRBJ2-3|TRBD2|-
TGCGCCAGCAGCTTGGCGAGTGGCGGGGGAAACACAGATACGCAGTATTTT
CASSLASGGGNTDTQYF
>TRBV7-8|TRBJ1-5|TRBD1|few
TGTGCCAGCAGCTTAGAGACAGGGAGATTAAATCAGCCCCAGCATTTT
CASSLETGRLNQPQHF
>TRBV12-3/TRBV12-4|TRBJ2-3|-|-
TGTGCCAGCAGTTTGGGGGGGGGGCCCACAGATACGCAGTATTTT
CASSLGGGPTDTQYF
>TRBV11-2|TRBJ2-1|-|few
TGTGCCAGCAGCTTAGAAGTGGTCGATGAGCAGTTCTTC
CASSLEVVDEQFF
>TRBV12-3/TRBV12-4|TRBJ1-4|TRBD1|many
TGTGCCAGCAGTTTATCCTCAGGGGGCGGCGAAAAACTGTTTTTT
CASSLSSGGGEKLFF
>TRBV23-1|TRBJ2-2|-|-
TGCGCCAGCAGCCGAGAAGAGGGCCCCACCGGGGAGCTGTTTTTT
CASSREEGPTGELFF
>TRBV7-6|TRBJ2-3|-|-
TGTGCCAGCAGACAGAGCGAGGCCGGCACAGATACGCAGTATTTT
CASRQSEAGTDTQYF
>TRBV29-1|TRBJ1-1|-|few
TGCAGCGTTGGTGAGGGGGTAGTCACTGAAGCTTTCTTT
CSVGEGVVTEAFF
>TRBV18|TRBJ1-1|-|few
TGTGCCAGCTCACATGATGAGAACACTGAAGCTTTCTTT
CASSHDENTEAFF
>TRBV28|TRBJ2-7|TRBD1|-
TGTGCCAGCAGTTCATTCGGGGACAGGGGGTTTCAGGAGCAGTACTTC
CASSSFGDRGFQEQYF
>TRBV6-1|TRBJ1-5|-|few
TGTGCCAGCAGTAATAACAATCAGCCCCAGCATTTT
CASSNNNQPQHF
>TRBV12-3/TRBV12-4|TRBJ1-1|TRBD1|many
TGTGCCAGCAGTCCGGACGGACAGGGGACCACTGAAGCTTTCTTT
CASSPDGQGTTEAFF
>TRBV10-3|TRBJ2-1|TRBD2|-
TGTGCCATCAGTGATCCTCGGACTAGCAGCACTCAAGGTGAGCAGTTCTTC
CAISDPRTSSTQGEQFF
>TRBV15|TRBJ2-2|TRBD1|few
TGTGCCACCAGCAGAAACCCCCACCGACAGGGAAGGGCCGGGGAGCTGTTTTTT
CATSRNPHRQGRAGELFF